This paragraph reports one TCR beta chain. The entry originates in a study of T cell responses to AZD1222 COVID-19 vaccine. TCRdb's copy holds only in-frame clones and misses some; the assay was immunoSEQ multiplex PCR. The data contain some 84,000 clones, approximately 86% of them singletons. Trimming removed 4 bases from V and 5 bases from J, with 8 bases in between. There are 12 residues in the CDR3. The V gene is TRBV12-3 or TRBV12-4, the J gene TRBJ1-1, with D possibly TRBD1 on 6 matching bases. This specimen consisted of peripheral blood, obtained on day 0 of AZD1222 vaccination. This receptor was taken from an adult in good health. This CDR3 is CASSYRVTEAFF. CDR3 in DNA: TGTGCCAGCAGTTACAGGGTTACTGAAGCTTTCTTT.